This TCR beta chain was documented in a study of cytomegalovirus exposure and HLA in healthy donors. Whole-study context: Inside one of the first data releases sat 85 million or so unique TCRs taken from HLA-typed donors. The study's findings and limits: 15,000 to 20,000 TCR beta sequences were associated with HLA alleles at 0.05 false discovery rate in a later analysis. In a later analysis, most CMV-associated TCR beta chains appeared HLA-restricted. Of the V segments, some could not be distinguished, including TRBV6-2 and TRBV6-3, and were excluded.

PCR involved 60 Vbeta and 13 Jbeta primers. Measured with immunoSEQ multiplex PCR; TCRdb has only the in-frame clones, and not every one. The specimen's table records 100,000 to 150,000 clones. The CDR3 runs to 14 residues. The germline gives CDR1 SNHLY, CDR2 FYNNEI. Germline trimming cut 5 bases from V and 10 bases from J; bases unmatched to any gene: 4. As to this clone: The antigen remains undetermined.

The sequenced sample was PBMCs. This sequence originates from a young man in good health and CMV-seronegative. This chain uses TRBV2 with TRBJ2-1; 14 bases agree with TRBD2. The CDR3 region is CASSLGLAGAEQFF. DNA for the CDR3: TGTGCCAGCAGTCTGGGACTAGCGGGAGCCGAGCAGTTCTTC.